A single sample gave rise to the 4 T cell receptor beta chains below, sequenced in a study of cytomegalovirus exposure and HLA in healthy donors. PCR amplification relied on 60 Vbeta primers (plus 13 Jbeta primers). Assay used: immunoSEQ multiplex PCR; TCRdb lists only in-frame clones, some missing. The data hold more than 140,000 clones, with 60% to 80% observed a single time. The sample comprised PBMCs. All receptors come from a male donor in good health and CMV-seronegative.

The chain links TRBV18 to TRBJ2-1; 9 nucleotides match TRBD1. In germline, CDR1 is KGHSH, CDR2 LQKENI. The CDR3 is 16 residues long. The ends lost 4 bases at V and 3 bases at J; junction bases unmatched: 7. The CDR3 spells CASSLRTGANYNEQFF. CDR3 DNA: TGTGCCAGCTCACTACGGACAGGGGCTAACTACAATGAGCAGTTCTTC. The full variable domain, completed using reference TRBV18 and TRBJ2-1, is NAGVMQNPRHLVRRRGQEARLRCSPMKGHSHVYWYRQLPEEGLKFMVYLQKENIIDESGMPKERFSAEFPKEGPSILRIQQVVRGDSAAYFCASSLRTGANYNEQFFGPGTRLTVL.

J is TRBJ1-1 and V is TRBV10-3; D call uncertain. The V and J ends lost 5 bases and 14 bases respectively, with 9 bases between them. This CDR3 is 9 amino acids long. The germline V gene encodes CDR1 ENHRY and CDR2 SYGVKD. This chain's CDR3 is CAISPKWFF. The CDR3 bases are TGTGCCATCAGTCCTAAGTGGTTCTTT.

The chain links TRBV9 to TRBJ1-2, with a weak D call TRBD1 (5 bases). Between the trimmed V and J ends, which lost 4 bases and 5 bases, there was a span of 21 bases. CDR3 length: 16 amino acids. In germline, CDR1 is SGDLS, CDR2 YYNGEE. CDR3 protein: CASSPRGSEGTYGYTF. The CDR3 nucleotides are TGTGCCAGCAGCCCCCGGGGGAGCGAGGGGACGTATGGCTACACCTTC.

This clone was counted once. The rearrangement uses TRBV29-1 and TRBJ2-3; 10 bases map to TRBD2. CDR3 length: 17 amino acids. With 0 bases clipped from V and 4 bases from J, the junction kept 10 bases outside the gene matches. In germline, CDR1 is SQVTM, CDR2 ANQGSEA. The DNA of the CDR3 is TGCAGCGTTGAAGACCCCCCGGGACTAGCGATCCCAGATACGCAGTATTTT. Protein sequence: CSVEDPPGLAIPDTQYF.